Listed below are T cell receptor beta chains from one sample, sequenced in a study of response to subunit inactivated influenza vaccine. TCRdb recomputed calls from the RT-PCR reads with MiXCR, one row per CDR3 protein. The table includes around 580,000 distinct CDR3 sequences, over 9.5% detected once. This material consisted of PBMCs from blood, taken on the day of vaccination. The receptors here all came from a man aged 50 or older who received an inactivated influenza vaccine. The CDR3 runs from the conserved cysteine through the conserved F or W. Fields, in order: J gene, V gene, CDR3 protein.

TRBJ2-7 TRBV7-9 CASSFPGREQYF
TRBJ1-3 TRBV7-9 CASSYYRETGNTIYF
TRBJ2-7 TRBV28 CASSLSGGLAGTYEQYF
TRBJ2-2 TRBV12-3/TRBV12-4 CASSVRTGNTGELFF
TRBJ2-3 TRBV12-3/TRBV12-4 CASSFSGGQSDTQYF
TRBJ2-4 TRBV3-1 CASSPAVAKNIQYF
TRBJ2-7 TRBV20-1 CSARVRTSGRSSEQYF
TRBJ2-2 TRBV4-3 CASSRGSGSNTGELFF
TRBJ1-6 TRBV10-3 CAISTAGYNSPLHF
TRBJ1-1 TRBV5-1 CASSAGVRRGNTEAFF
TRBJ2-3 TRBV15 CATSRGAGPRNTQYF
TRBJ2-2 TRBV4-2 CASSQDLARETGELFF
TRBJ2-3 TRBV3-1 CASGFWLDTQYF
TRBJ2-1 TRBV29-1 CSVQRAGRGGEQFF
TRBJ2-1 TRBV6-2/TRBV6-3 CASSPGQATYNEQFF
TRBJ2-3 TRBV15 CATSILLSYADTQYF